This T cell receptor beta chain was recovered during a study of T cells after yellow fever vaccination. This clonotype has a handful of counts. From the 5' RACE reads, TCRdb called clonotypes with MiXCR, one entry per CDR3 protein. The sample includes hundreds of thousands of distinct CDR3 sequences, approximately 12% of them seen just once. The sequenced sample was PBMCs, obtained on the day of the yellow fever booster vaccination. This clonotype was obtained from a man aged 30 to 45 who received the YFV17D yellow fever vaccine.

The CDR3 DNA follows: TGTGCCAGCAGCTATCCGGACAGGTCGAACACTGAAGCTTTCTTT. Protein: CASSYPDRSNTEAFF. The chain is built from TRBV6-2 or TRBV6-3 and TRBJ1-1; 7 nucleotides align to TRBD1. CDR1 is MNHEY and CDR2 is SVGEGT in the germline V gene. This CDR3 is built from 15 residues. With V trimmed by 6 bases and J by 1 base, 8 bases remained unmatched.